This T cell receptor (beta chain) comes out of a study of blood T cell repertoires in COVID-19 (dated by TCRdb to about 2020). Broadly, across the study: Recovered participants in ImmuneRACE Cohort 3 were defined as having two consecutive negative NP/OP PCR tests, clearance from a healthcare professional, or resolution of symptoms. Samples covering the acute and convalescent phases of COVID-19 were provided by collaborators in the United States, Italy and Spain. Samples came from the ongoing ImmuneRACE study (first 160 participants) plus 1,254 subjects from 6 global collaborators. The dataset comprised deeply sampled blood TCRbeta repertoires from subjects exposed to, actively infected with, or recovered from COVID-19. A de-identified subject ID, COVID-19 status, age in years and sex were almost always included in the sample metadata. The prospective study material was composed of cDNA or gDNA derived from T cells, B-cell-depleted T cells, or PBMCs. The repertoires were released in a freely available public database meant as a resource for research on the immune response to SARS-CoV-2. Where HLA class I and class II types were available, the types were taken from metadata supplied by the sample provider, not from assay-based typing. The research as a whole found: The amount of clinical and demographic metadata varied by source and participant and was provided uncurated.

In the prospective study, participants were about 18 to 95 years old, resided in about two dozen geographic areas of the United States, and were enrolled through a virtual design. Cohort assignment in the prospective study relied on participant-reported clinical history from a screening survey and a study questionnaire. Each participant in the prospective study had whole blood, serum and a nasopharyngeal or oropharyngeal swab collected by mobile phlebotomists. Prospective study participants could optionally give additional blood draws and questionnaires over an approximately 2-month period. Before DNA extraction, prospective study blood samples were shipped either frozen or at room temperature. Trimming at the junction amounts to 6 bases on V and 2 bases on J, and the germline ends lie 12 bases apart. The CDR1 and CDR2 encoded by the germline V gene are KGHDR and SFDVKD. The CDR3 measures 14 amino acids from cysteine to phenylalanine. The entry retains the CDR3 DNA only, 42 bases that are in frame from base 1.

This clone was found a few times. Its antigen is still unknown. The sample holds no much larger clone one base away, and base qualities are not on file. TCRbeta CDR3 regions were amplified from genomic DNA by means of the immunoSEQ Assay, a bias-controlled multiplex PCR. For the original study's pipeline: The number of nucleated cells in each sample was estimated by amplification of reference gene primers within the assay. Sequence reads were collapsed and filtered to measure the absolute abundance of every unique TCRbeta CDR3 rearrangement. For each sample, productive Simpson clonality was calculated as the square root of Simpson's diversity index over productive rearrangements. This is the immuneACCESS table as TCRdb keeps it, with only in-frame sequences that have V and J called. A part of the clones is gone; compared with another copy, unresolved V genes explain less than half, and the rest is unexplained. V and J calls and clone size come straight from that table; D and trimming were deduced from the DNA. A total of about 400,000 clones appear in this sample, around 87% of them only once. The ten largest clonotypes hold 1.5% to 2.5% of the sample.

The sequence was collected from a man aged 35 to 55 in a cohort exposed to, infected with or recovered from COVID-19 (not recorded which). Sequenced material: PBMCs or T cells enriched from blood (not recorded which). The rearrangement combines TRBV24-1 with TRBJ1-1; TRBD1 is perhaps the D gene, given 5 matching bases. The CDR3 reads CATSPSGGNTEAFF. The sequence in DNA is TGTGCCACCAGTCCCTCCGGGGGAAACACTGAAGCTTTCTTT.